These 20 T cell receptor beta chains share one sample of origin, sequenced in a study of T-cell memory formation after mild COVID-19. TCRdb passed the 5' RACE reads through MiXCR, listing each CDR3 protein once. The table lists 470,000 or so distinct CDR3 sequences, about a sixth of them singletons, with 20% to 25% in the top ten. Sequencing input: PBMCs or a T cell subset sorted from them (not recorded which). Source of these receptors: a young man who had mild COVID-19 (a few samples of this study predate the infection). Cell type and time point are not known.

This chain connects TRBV4-1 to TRBJ2-1; D may be TRBD2 (6 bases). V dropped 2 bases and J dropped 6 bases, with 8 bases sitting between them. The germline CDR1 and CDR2 sequences are MGHRA and YSYEKL. The CDR3 spans 13 residues. The CDR3 region has the DNA TGCGCCAGCAGCCAATCGGGGGTCAATGAGCAGTTCTTC. Protein sequence: CASSQSGVNEQFF.

The rearrangement links TRBV20-1 to TRBJ2-3, with D perhaps matching TRBD1 (6 bases). Germline CDR1 reads DFQATT; CDR2 reads SNEGSKA (reference sequence). CDR3 length: 14 amino acids. The V end was cut by 0 bases, the J end by 6 bases, with 13 bases between. In DNA, the CDR3 is TGCAGTGCTAGAGATGTACTTAGGGGGGATACGCAGTATTTT. Translation: CSARDVLRGDTQYF.

This sequence joins TRBV11-3 and TRBJ2-3; TRBD1 aligns across 7 bases. The CDR3 runs to 15 residues. CDR1 is SGHNT and CDR2 is YENEEA in the germline V gene. Losses at the gene ends were 6 bases for V and 2 bases for J; bases not matched to a gene: 8. The CDR3 DNA follows: TGTGCCAGCAGTCTTACCGGGACAGCCACAGATACGCAGTATTTT. Protein product: CASSLTGTATDTQYF.

This clonotype came up a few times. J is TRBJ2-2 and V is TRBV18, with a possible D match to TRBD1 (6 bases). The V end was cut by 3 bases, the J end by 5 bases, with 16 bases between. Germline V gives CDR1 KGHSH, CDR2 LQKENI. The CDR3 runs 16 residues. The CDR3 bases are TGTGCCAGCTCACCCTACAGGGAATCGCGGACCGGGGAGCTGTTTTTT. Residues: CASSPYRESRTGELFF.

The V gene is TRBV10-3, the J gene TRBJ2-1; D ambiguous. Trimming took off 10 bases at V and 7 bases at J, with 11 bases between the two ends. The CDR3 loop spans 11 amino acids. The germline V gene has CDR1 ENHRY and CDR2 SYGVKD. The CDR3: CATDHENEQFF. In DNA form, the CDR3 reads TGTGCCACGGACCACGAGAATGAGCAGTTCTTC.

This rearrangement joins TRBV20-1 to TRBJ1-1; 10 bases are shared with TRBD1. The CDR3 totals 13 residues. Trimming cost V 6 bases and J 11 bases; bases outside gene matches: 12. Germline lookup yields CDR1 DFQATT and CDR2 SNEGSKA (reference sequence). The CDR3 bases are TGCAGTGCCGTGACAGGGGGCGGGTCATTGGCTTTCTTT. Its translation is CSAVTGGGSLAFF.

This clonotype was observed at least ten times. The chain carries TRBV5-8 and TRBJ1-5; a possible D gene is TRBD1 (5 bases). This CDR3 spans 16 amino acids. V shed 2 bases and J shed 2 bases, with 14 bases lying between them. Germline lookup yields CDR1 SGHTS and CDR2 YDEGEE. The CDR3 sequence: CASSLWAGIGNQPQHF. In nucleotides, the CDR3 is TGTGCCAGCAGCTTATGGGCAGGGATAGGCAATCAGCCCCAGCATTTT.

This clonotype was counted a few times. The chain recombines TRBV25-1 with TRBJ1-1, with 11 nucleotides matching TRBD1. After removal of 5 bases from V and 7 bases from J, the junction contained 12 bases not matched to a gene. Germline V gene lookup returns CDR1 MGHDK and CDR2 SYGVNS. The CDR3 contains 16 residues. DNA for the CDR3: TGTGCCAGCAGTTCTCAGGTTGGGACAGGGGGTAATGAAGCTTTCTTT. The encoded protein is CASSSQVGTGGNEAFF. The full variable domain, its missing parts supplied by reference TRBV25-1 and TRBJ1-1, is EADIYQTPRYLVIGTGKKITLECSQTMGHDKMYWYQQDPGMELHLIHYSYGVNSTEKGDLSSESTVSRIRTEHFPLTLESARPSHTSQYLCASSSQVGTGGNEAFFGQGTRLTVV.

This clonotype occurred a few times. The V and J genes are TRBV12-3 or TRBV12-4 and TRBJ1-3; D not resolved. V was clipped by 6 bases and J by 4 bases, with 7 bases between them. There are 12 residues in the CDR3. The CDR3 spells CASSLIGNTIYF. The DNA of the CDR3 is TGTGCCAGCAGCCTCATCGGAAACACCATATATTTT.

V usage is TRBV7-7 and J usage is TRBJ2-7; D gene unclear. The CDR3 covers 14 residues. The germline V gene encodes CDR1 SSHAT and CDR2 FNYEAQ (reference sequence). The CDR3: CASLALGMMGEQYV. The CDR3 DNA reads TGTGCTAGTCTCGCCCTGGGGATGATGGGCGAGCAGTACGTC.

The J gene is TRBJ1-2, the V gene TRBV15; D gene uncertain. The V end lost 0 bases, the J end lost 8 bases, and 16 bases lay between the germline ends. The CDR3 runs 15 residues. Looked up from germline, CDR1 is LNHNV and CDR2 is YYDKDF (reference sequence). Written as DNA, the CDR3 is TGTGCCACCAGCAGAGATCGCGTGGTAGATGGAGGCTACACCTTC. It codes for CATSRDRVVDGGYTF.

This clonotype was observed a handful of times. The rearrangement links TRBV5-1 to TRBJ2-5; 10 bases align to TRBD2. The trim removed 4 bases at V and 2 bases at J, leaving 8 bases unmatched. The CDR3 loop spans 16 amino acids. Germline lookup yields CDR1 SGHRS and CDR2 YFSETQ. The CDR3 bases are TGCGCCAGCAGCCGCGCTAGCGGGGGACTTCAAGAGACCCAGTACTTC. Its protein is CASSRASGGLQETQYF.

This clonotype was picked up a small number of times. The chain combines TRBV20-1 with TRBJ2-3; 12 nucleotides line up with TRBD2. V lost 0 bases, J lost 4 bases, and 8 bases stayed unmatched. This CDR3 has 17 amino acids. Germline assignment: CDR1 DFQATT and CDR2 SNEGSKA (reference sequence). The CDR3 region has the DNA TGCAGTGCTAGAGATCCTCTAGCGGGGGGGCCCCCAGATACGCAGTATTTT. This gives the protein CSARDPLAGGPPDTQYF.

This clonotype was counted a few times. This chain connects TRBV10-3 to TRBJ2-2; TRBD1 aligns across 12 bases. The CDR3 runs 16 residues. Germline trimming cut 6 bases from V and 1 base from J; bases unmatched to any gene: 3. The germline CDR1 and CDR2 sequences are ENHRY and SYGVKD. CDR3 in amino acids: CAISGTGGLNTGELFF. In DNA form, the CDR3 reads TGTGCCATCAGCGGGACAGGGGGCTTGAACACCGGGGAGCTGTTTTTT.

This clonotype was detected only a few times. This chain joins TRBV6-2 or TRBV6-3 and TRBJ2-3, with D unclear. The ends were cut back, 7 bases at V and 0 bases at J, with 14 bases in the middle. The CDR3 loop spans 15 amino acids. CDR1 is MNHEY and CDR2 is SVGEGT in the germline V gene. CDR3 in DNA: TGTGCCAGCAACGGTCGGGCCGTAAGCACAGATACGCAGTATTTT. Residues: CASNGRAVSTDTQYF.

The gene calls are TRBV20-1 and TRBJ2-5; D is unclear. Trimming took off 7 bases at V and 0 bases at J, with 12 bases between the two ends. Germline V gives CDR1 DFQATT, CDR2 SNEGSKA (reference sequence). The CDR3 extends over 13 amino acids. CDR3 residues: CSVTGLNQETQYF. The CDR3 bases are TGCAGTGTAACGGGCCTCAACCAAGAGACCCAGTACTTC.

V is TRBV4-1 and J is TRBJ1-2, with a possible D match to TRBD1 (5 bases). V lost 0 bases and J 8 bases, leaving 19 bases between the germline ends. This CDR3 comprises 16 residues. Germline V gene data show CDR1 as MGHRA and CDR2 as YSYEKL. CDR3: CASSQDVGPRLRGYTF. The CDR3 nucleotides read TGCGCCAGCAGCCAAGATGTGGGGCCCCGGCTGCGGGGCTACACCTTC.

V and J are TRBV12-3 or TRBV12-4 and TRBJ2-1, with 9 bases identical to TRBD2. After removal of 6 bases from V and 6 bases from J, the junction contained 9 bases not matched to a gene. The CDR3 runs to 15 residues. The CDR3 sequence: CASSPASRGGNEQFF. DNA for the CDR3: TGTGCCAGCAGCCCCGCCTCGCGGGGGGGCAATGAGCAGTTCTTC.

This clonotype was seen at least ten times. The V gene is TRBV7-9, the J gene TRBJ1-6; D ambiguous. Deletions cut 4 bases from V and 10 bases from J, with 11 bases between. CDR3 length: 13 amino acids. Germline values: CDR1 SEHNR, CDR2 FQNEAQ (reference sequence). The CDR3 nucleotides are TGTGCCAGCAGCTCCTGGACCGGGTCACCCCTCCACTTT. Encoded protein: CASSSWTGSPLHF.

This chain joins TRBV20-1 and TRBJ2-2; tentatively, D is TRBD1 (6 bases). The germline V gene encodes CDR1 DFQATT and CDR2 SNEGSKA (reference sequence). This CDR3 contains 14 residues. V was clipped by 3 bases and J by 3 bases, with 11 bases between them. This CDR3 is CSASATGYTGELFF. The DNA for the CDR3 is TGCAGTGCTAGCGCCACAGGGTACACCGGGGAGCTGTTTTTT.